This T cell receptor beta chain came from a study of PD-L1 blockade in urothelial cancer. Study as a whole: Male sex and bladder-origin urothelial cancer were recorded for about 90% of the roughly 30 patients.

This sample's time point: peripheral blood 6 weeks after treatment start. Each patient's cancer was a locally advanced or metastatic urothelial carcinoma. This CDR3 contains 11 residues. CDR1 and CDR2 (germline): SQVTM, ANQGSEA. Trimming removed 6 bases from V and 7 bases from J; junction bases left unmatched: 5. Sequencing used immunoSEQ multiplex PCR; TCRdb keeps in-frame clones, though not all of them. This sample has about 44,000 clones, with roughly nine tenths found just once. This receptor was identified in a man aged 70 or older with urothelial cancer. The chain couples TRBV29-1 to TRBJ1-2; 7 bases are a match to TRBD1. The sample here was PBMCs, taken around atezolizumab (anti-PD-L1) treatment. The CDR3: CSVMQGGGYTF. Here the CDR3 DNA reads TGCAGCGTGATGCAGGGGGGTGGCTACACCTTC. Full variable domain (missing parts from reference TRBV29-1 and TRBJ1-2): SAVISQKPSRDICQRGTSLTIQCQVDSQVTMMFWYRQQPGQSLTLIATANQGSEATYESGFVIDKFPISRPNLTFSTLTVSNMSPEDSSIYLCSVMQGGGYTFGSGTRLTVV.